Here is one TCR beta chain with its context. Its antigen remains unknown. Assay used: immunoSEQ multiplex PCR; TCRdb lists only in-frame clones, some missing. The sample shows under 50,000 clones, roughly 95% of them seen only once. The sample is drawn from a study of T cells in tuberculosis. Study-wide background: This South African cohort compared adolescents with or without latent tuberculosis against adults with active tuberculosis.

The sample's time point: new active TB diagnosis, blood taken before or within 7 days of starting treatment. Each donor contributed 85,000 to 100,000 T cells on average, unsorted. J was trimmed by 5 bases and V by 7 bases; bases with no gene match: 10. This CDR3 has 14 residues. Germline V gene data show CDR1 as MNHEY and CDR2 as SVGAGI. Study-wide points: Shorter CDR3-alpha in active tuberculosis partly drove smaller distances. GEM motif frequencies gave roughly 65% accuracy; the GMM repertoire gave roughly 86%.

This sequence was found in an adult with tuberculosis. The input for sequencing was PBMCs, taken at tuberculosis diagnosis. J is TRBJ1-2 and V is TRBV6-5; 7 positions agree with TRBD1. CDR3 residues: CASNRAGTAYGYTF. The DNA of the CDR3 is TGTGCCAGCAACCGGGCGGGGACAGCTTATGGCTACACCTTC.